This entry lists 9 T cell receptor beta chains sequenced from one sample in a study of T cell responses to AZD1222 COVID-19 vaccine. Libraries were prepared by immunoSEQ multiplex PCR; TCRdb keeps only in-frame clonotypes and omits some of them. The sample lists some 190,000 clones; 80% to 95% were seen once. The material sequenced was peripheral blood, taken 28 days after the second AZD1222 dose. The source of these receptors is an adult who received the AZD1222 COVID-19 vaccine.

The V call is TRBV28, the J call TRBJ2-7; 7 bases map to TRBD2. This CDR3 has 13 residues. The V gene end was trimmed by 4 bases and the J gene end by 5 bases; junction bases not matched to a gene: 5. The germline V gene has CDR1 MDHEN and CDR2 SYDVKM. The CDR3 DNA follows: TGTGCCAGCAGTTCGGCGGGAGAGGACGAGCAGTACTTC. This codes for CASSSAGEDEQYF.

The rearrangement links TRBV5-4 to TRBJ2-5; TRBD2 is a possible D gene (6 bases). CDR3 length equals 15 residues. V was shortened by 4 bases and J by 2 bases, with 15 bases between the two germline ends. Looked up from germline, CDR1 is SGHNT and CDR2 is YYREEE (reference sequence). As DNA, the CDR3 is TGTGCCAGCAGCAACGGGGGTCGGAGTCAAGAGACCCAGTACTTC. Translated: CASSNGGRSQETQYF.

The gene calls are TRBV9 and TRBJ2-3, with D possibly being TRBD2 (6 bases). The CDR3 consists of 15 residues. The V gene's germline CDR1 is SGDLS and CDR2 YYNGEE. V lost 4 bases to trimming and J lost 2 bases, with 14 bases between them. CDR3 residues: CASSRWEATTDTQYF. In nucleotides, the CDR3 is TGTGCCAGCAGCCGCTGGGAGGCAACCACAGATACGCAGTATTTT.

The chain carries TRBV4-1 and TRBJ1-5, with 7 bases fitting TRBD1. The germline CDR1 and CDR2 sequences are MGHRA and YSYEKL. Trimming cost V 1 base and J 2 bases; bases outside gene matches: 5. The CDR3 runs to 16 residues. CDR3 residues: CASSQAGDSRNQPQHF. For the CDR3, the DNA is TGCGCCAGCAGCCAAGCAGGGGACAGCCGCAATCAGCCCCAGCATTTT.

The chain links TRBV7-6 to TRBJ2-1; maybe TRBD2 (5 bases). V lost 3 bases, J lost 0 bases, and 12 bases lay in between. Germline V CDR1 and CDR2: SGHVS, FNYEAQ. The CDR3 loop spans 16 amino acids. The CDR3 loop is CASSFGGSASYNEQFF. Here the CDR3 DNA reads TGTGCCAGCAGCTTTGGTGGGAGCGCCTCCTACAATGAGCAGTTCTTC.

A single count supports this clone. The chain joins TRBV5-1 to TRBJ2-1; D unresolved. V lost 1 base and J 0 bases, leaving 11 bases between the germline ends. Germline assignment: CDR1 SGHRS and CDR2 YFSETQ. The CDR3 contains 16 residues. The DNA for the CDR3 is TGCGCCAGCAGCTTGAACACCGCTCTCTCCTACAATGAGCAGTTCTTC. This translates into CASSLNTALSYNEQFF.

The chain recombines TRBV9 with TRBJ1-1; possibly TRBD1 for D (5 bases). Germline CDR1 is SGDLS and CDR2 is YYNGEE. This CDR3 spans 15 amino acids. V shed 0 bases and J shed 3 bases, with 12 bases lying between them. The CDR3 sequence: CASSVVGVQDTEAFF. The CDR3 DNA reads as TGTGCCAGCAGCGTAGTCGGGGTACAGGACACTGAAGCTTTCTTT.

Written as DNA, the CDR3 is TGTGCCAGCAGCACCGTCGAAACTAACTATGGCTACACCTTC. Protein product: CASSTVETNYGYTF. The rearrangement joins TRBV5-6 to TRBJ1-2; D remains unclear. CDR1 and CDR2 from the germline V gene are SGHDT and YYEEEE. Trimming took off 4 bases at V and 0 bases at J, with 10 bases between the two ends. The CDR3 sequence is 14 residues long.

The chain couples TRBV4-1 to TRBJ1-4; 9 positions match TRBD1. V shed 3 bases, J shed 4 bases, and the junction held 3 bases outside the gene matches. CDR3 length: 15 amino acids. Germline CDR1 MGHRA, CDR2 YSYEKL. CDR3 DNA sequence: TGCGCCAGCAGCCAGGTGGGACAGGGTAATGAAAAACTGTTTTTT. Its protein is CASSQVGQGNEKLFF.